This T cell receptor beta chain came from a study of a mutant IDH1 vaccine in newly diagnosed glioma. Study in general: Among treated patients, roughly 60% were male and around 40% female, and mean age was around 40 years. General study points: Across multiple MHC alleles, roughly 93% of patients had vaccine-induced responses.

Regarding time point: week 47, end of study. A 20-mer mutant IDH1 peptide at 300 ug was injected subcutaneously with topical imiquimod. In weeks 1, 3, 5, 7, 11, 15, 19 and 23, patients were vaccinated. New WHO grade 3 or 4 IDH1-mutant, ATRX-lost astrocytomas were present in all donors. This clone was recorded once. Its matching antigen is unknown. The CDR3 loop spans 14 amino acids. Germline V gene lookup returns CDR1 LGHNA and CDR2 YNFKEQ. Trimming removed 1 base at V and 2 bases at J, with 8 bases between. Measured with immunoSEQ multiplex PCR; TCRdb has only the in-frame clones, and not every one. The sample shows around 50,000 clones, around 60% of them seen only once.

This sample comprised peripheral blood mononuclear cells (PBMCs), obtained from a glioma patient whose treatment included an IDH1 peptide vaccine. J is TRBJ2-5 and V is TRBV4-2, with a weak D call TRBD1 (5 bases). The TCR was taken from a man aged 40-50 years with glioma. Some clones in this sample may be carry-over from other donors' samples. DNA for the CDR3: TGTGCCAGCAGCCAAGGGACAAAACAAGAGACCCAGTACTTC. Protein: CASSQGTKQETQYF.